Listed below are T cell receptor beta chains from one sample, sequenced in a study of identical twins. TCRdb re-called the 5' RACE reads through MiXCR, storing one row per CDR3 protein. This table has hundreds of thousands of distinct CDR3 sequences, approximately 18% appearing once. These data were likewise used in another study, on T cells expressing NK-cell markers.

The sequencing input was PBMCs. The source is a woman under 30 in good health. The CDR3 runs from the conserved cysteine through the conserved F or W. D genes are given only for firm matches.

D	V	J	CDR3
-	TRBV6-2/TRBV6-3	TRBJ2-7	CASSYRGLFISYEQYF
TRBD1	TRBV6-5	TRBJ2-7	CASSYQGAGLSYEQYF
-	TRBV7-9	TRBJ1-2	CASSFYGVANYGYTF
TRBD2	TRBV5-1	TRBJ2-1	CASSFIGASGGEQFF
-	TRBV5-1	TRBJ2-7	CASQSTGSEQYF
TRBD1	TRBV7-9	TRBJ2-5	CASSFGTGRETQYF
-	TRBV10-2	TRBJ1-1	CATAWGPTEAFF
TRBD1	TRBV29-1	TRBJ2-7	CSGNRGPEQYF
-	TRBV19	TRBJ1-2	CATEPRDGGNYGYTF
TRBD2	TRBV12-3/TRBV12-4	TRBJ2-7	CASSSWTSGTYEQYF
TRBD1	TRBV10-3	TRBJ2-7	CAISESRDRGGRSYEQYF
TRBD1	TRBV9	TRBJ2-5	CASSRTGTGRETQYF
-	TRBV20-1	TRBJ2-5	CSAPRGWETQYF